This T cell receptor beta chain was captured by sequencing in a study of cytomegalovirus exposure and HLA in healthy donors. Findings and limits, study-wide: Clonal expansion was found to be greater in HLA-associated TCR beta chains than in equally common others in a later analysis. One later analysis reportedly identified an Asian-associated ancestry cluster that showed fewer N-insertions than the roughly 600-donor mean. Researchers reported in a later analysis that a missense DCLRE1C variant was tied to TCR beta V- and J-gene trimming.

Both 60 Vbeta primers and 13 Jbeta primers went into the PCR. Libraries were prepared by immunoSEQ multiplex PCR; TCRdb keeps only in-frame clonotypes and omits some of them. Of about 67,000 clones in the sample, about two thirds were seen once. Germline CDR1 and CDR2: SEHNR and FQNEAQ (reference sequence). The trim removed 5 bases at V and 5 bases at J, leaving 8 bases unmatched. The CDR3 is 16 residues long. Comment on this clone: What it binds is unknown.

The material sequenced was PBMCs. The chain combines TRBV7-9 with TRBJ2-3; 12 bases match TRBD2. This clonotype was sampled from a woman between 25 and 40 years old in good health and CMV-seronegative. The CDR3 region has the DNA TGTGCCAGCAGCCCGGACCTAGCGGGGGGGATAGATACGCAGTATTTT. Protein product: CASSPDLAGGIDTQYF.